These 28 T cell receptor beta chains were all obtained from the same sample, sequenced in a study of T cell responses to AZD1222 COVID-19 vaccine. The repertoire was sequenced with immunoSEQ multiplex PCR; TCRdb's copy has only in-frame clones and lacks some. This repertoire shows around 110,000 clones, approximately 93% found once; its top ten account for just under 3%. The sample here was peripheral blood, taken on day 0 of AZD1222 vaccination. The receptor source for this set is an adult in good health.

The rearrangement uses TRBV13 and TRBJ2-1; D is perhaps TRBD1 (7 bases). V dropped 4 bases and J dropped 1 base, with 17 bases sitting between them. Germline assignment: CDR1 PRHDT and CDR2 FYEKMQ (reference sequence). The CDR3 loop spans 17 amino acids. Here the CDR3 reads CASSSHRGAGSYNEQFF. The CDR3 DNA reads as TGTGCCAGCAGCTCACACAGGGGTGCGGGGTCCTACAATGAGCAGTTCTTC. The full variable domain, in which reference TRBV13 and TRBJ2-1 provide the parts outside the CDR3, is AAGVIQSPRHLIKEKRETATLKCYPIPRHDTVYWYQQGPGQDPQFLISFYEKMQSDKGSIPDRFSAQQFSDYHSELNMSSLELGDSALYFCASSSHRGAGSYNEQFFGPGTRLTVL.

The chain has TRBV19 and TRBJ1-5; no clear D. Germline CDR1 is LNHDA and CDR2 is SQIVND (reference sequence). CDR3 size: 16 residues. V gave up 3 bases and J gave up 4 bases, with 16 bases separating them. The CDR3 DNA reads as TGTGCCAGTAGTATCCCCCGTGGCAGTGGGAATCAGCCCCAGCATTTT. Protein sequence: CASSIPRGSGNQPQHF.

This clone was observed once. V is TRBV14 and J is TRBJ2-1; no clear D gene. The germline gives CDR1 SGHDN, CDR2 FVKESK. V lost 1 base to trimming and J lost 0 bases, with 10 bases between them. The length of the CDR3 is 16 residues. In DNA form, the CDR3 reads TGTGCCAGCAGCCAAGCATTCCCCTCCTCCTACAATGAGCAGTTCTTC. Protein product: CASSQAFPSSYNEQFF. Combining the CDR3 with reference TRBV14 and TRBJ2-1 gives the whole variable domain EAGVTQFPSHSVIEKGQTVTLRCDPISGHDNLYWYRRVMGKEIKFLLHFVKESKQDESGMPNNRFLAERTGGTYSTLKVQPAELEDSGVYFCASSQAFPSSYNEQFFGPGTRLTVL.

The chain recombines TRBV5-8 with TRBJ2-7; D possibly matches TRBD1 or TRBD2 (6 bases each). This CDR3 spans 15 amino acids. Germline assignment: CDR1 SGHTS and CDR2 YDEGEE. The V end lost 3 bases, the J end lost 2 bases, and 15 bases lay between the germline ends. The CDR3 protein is CASSSGWGAAYEQYF. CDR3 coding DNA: TGTGCCAGCAGCTCTGGATGGGGGGCGGCCTACGAGCAGTACTTC. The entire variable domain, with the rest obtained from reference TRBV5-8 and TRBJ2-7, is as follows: EAGVTQSPTHLIKTRGQQATLRCSPISGHTSVYWYQQALGLGLQFLLWYDEGEERNRGNFPPRFSGRQFPNYSSELNVNALELEDSALYLCASSSGWGAAYEQYFGPGTRLTVT.

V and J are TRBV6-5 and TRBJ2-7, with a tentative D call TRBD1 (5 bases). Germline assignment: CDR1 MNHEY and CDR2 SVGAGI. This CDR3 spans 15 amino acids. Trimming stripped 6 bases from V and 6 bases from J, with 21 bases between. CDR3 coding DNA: TGTGCCAGCAGGCCGCCCAACAGGCCGGGTACCGAGCAGTACTTC. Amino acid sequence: CASRPPNRPGTEQYF.

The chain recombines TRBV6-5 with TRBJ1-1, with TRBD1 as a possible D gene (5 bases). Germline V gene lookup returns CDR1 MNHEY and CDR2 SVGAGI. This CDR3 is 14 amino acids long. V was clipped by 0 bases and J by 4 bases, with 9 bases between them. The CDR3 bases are TGTGCCAGCAGTTACTCCCAGGGTGTCACTGAAGCTTTCTTT. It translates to CASSYSQGVTEAFF.

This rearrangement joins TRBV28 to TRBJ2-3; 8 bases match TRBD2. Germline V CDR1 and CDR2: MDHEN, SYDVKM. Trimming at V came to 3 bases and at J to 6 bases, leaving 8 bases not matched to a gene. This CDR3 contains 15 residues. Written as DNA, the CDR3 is TGTGCCAGCAGTTTCTTGGCGGGAGGATCTGATACGCAGTATTTT. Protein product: CASSFLAGGSDTQYF.

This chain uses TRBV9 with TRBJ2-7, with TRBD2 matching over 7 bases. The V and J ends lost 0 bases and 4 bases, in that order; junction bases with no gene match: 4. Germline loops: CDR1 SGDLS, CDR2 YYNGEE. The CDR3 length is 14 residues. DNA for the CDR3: TGTGCCAGCAGCGTAGCGGCTAGCGGTTACGAGCAGTACTTC. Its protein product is CASSVAASGYEQYF.

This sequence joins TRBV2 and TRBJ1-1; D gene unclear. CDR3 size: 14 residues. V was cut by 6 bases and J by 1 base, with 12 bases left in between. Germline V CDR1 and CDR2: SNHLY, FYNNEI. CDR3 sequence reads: CASRVDIGNTEAFF. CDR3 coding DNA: TGTGCCAGCAGGGTTGACATAGGGAACACTGAAGCTTTCTTT.

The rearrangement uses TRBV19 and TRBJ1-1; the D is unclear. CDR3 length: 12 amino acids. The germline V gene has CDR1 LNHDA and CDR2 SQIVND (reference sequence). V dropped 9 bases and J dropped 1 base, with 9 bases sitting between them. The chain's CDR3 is CASKAGNTEAFF. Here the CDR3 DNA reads TGTGCCAGCAAGGCAGGGAACACTGAAGCTTTCTTT.

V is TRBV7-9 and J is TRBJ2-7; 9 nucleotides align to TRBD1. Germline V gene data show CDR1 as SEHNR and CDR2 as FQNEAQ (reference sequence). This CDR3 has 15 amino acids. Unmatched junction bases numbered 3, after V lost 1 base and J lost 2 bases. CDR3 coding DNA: TGTGCCAGCAGCTTAGAGACAGGGGGTGCCTACGAGCAGTACTTC. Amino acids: CASSLETGGAYEQYF.

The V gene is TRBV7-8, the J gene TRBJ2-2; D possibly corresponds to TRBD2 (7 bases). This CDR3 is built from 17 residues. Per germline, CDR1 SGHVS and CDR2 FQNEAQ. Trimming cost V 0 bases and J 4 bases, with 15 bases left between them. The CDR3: CASSLARGRAFTGELFF. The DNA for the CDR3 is TGTGCCAGCAGCTTAGCGAGGGGGAGGGCGTTCACCGGGGAGCTGTTTTTT.

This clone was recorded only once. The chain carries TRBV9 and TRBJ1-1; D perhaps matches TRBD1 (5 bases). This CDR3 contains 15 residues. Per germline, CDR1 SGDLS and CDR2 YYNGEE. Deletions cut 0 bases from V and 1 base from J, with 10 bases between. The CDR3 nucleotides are TGTGCCAGCAGCGTAGATCCAGGGCCGAACACTGAAGCTTTCTTT. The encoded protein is CASSVDPGPNTEAFF.

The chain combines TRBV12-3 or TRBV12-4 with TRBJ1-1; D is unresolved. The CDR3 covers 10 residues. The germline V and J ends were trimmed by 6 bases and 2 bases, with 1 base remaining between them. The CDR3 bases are TGTGCCAGCAGCAACACTGAAGCTTTCTTT. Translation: CASSNTEAFF.

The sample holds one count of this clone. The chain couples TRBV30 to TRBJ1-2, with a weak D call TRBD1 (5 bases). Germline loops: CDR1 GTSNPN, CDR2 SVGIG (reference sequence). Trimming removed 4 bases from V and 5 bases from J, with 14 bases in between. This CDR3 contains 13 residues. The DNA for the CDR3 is TGTGCCTGGACAATTCGGGACGATTATGGCTACACCTTC. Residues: CAWTIRDDYGYTF.

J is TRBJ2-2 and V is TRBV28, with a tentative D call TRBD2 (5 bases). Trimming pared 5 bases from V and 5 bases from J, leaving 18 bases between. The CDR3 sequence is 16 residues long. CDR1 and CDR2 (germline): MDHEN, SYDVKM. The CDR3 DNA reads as TGTGCCAGCAGTCTCCCAGGAGGAACGGGTACCGGGGAGCTGTTTTTT. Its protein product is CASSLPGGTGTGELFF.

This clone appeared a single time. CDR3 protein: CASRNKLDRGADGYTF. For the CDR3, the DNA is TGTGCCAGCAGAAATAAACTGGACAGGGGAGCAGATGGCTACACCTTC. The rearrangement joins TRBV28 to TRBJ1-2; TRBD1 matches 9 bases. V shed 6 bases, J shed 6 bases, and the junction held 14 bases outside the gene matches. Germline values: CDR1 MDHEN, CDR2 SYDVKM. There are 16 residues in the CDR3.

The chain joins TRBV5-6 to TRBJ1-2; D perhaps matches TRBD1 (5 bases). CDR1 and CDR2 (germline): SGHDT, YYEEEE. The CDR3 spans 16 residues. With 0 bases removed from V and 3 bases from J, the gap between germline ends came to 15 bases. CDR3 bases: TGTGCCAGCAGCTTGGTCGGGACCTCTAGAGACTATGGCTACACCTTC. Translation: CASSLVGTSRDYGYTF. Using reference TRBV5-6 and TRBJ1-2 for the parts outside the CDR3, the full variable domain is DAGVTQSPTHLIKTRGQQVTLRCSPKSGHDTVSWYQQALGQGPQFIFQYYEEEERQRGNFPDRFSGHQFPNYSSELNVNALLLGDSALYLCASSLVGTSRDYGYTFGSGTRLTVV.

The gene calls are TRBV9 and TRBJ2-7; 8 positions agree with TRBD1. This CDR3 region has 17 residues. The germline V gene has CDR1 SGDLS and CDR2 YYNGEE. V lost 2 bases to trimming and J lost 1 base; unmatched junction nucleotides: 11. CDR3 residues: CASSVRGQGSASYEQYF. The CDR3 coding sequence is TGTGCCAGCAGCGTCAGAGGACAGGGTAGCGCGTCCTACGAGCAGTACTTC.

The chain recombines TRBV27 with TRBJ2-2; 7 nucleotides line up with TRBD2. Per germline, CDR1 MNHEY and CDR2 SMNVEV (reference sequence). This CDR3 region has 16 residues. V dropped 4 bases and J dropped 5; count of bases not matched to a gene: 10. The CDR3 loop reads CASSSPRGSGTGELFF. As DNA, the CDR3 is TGTGCCAGCAGTTCCCCCCGGGGTAGCGGGACCGGGGAGCTGTTTTTT.

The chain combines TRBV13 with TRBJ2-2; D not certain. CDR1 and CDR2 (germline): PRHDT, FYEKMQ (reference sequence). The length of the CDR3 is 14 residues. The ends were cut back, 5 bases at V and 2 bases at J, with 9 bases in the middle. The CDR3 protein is CASSQRANTGELFF. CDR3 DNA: TGTGCCAGCAGCCAAAGGGCCAACACCGGGGAGCTGTTTTTT.

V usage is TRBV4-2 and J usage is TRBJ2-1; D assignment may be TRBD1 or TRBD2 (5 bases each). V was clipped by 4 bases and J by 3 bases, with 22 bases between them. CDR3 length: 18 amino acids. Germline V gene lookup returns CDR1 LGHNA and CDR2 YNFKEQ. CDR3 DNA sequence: TGTGCCAGCAGCCCTACCTGGGGGTCGGCCCCGAGCTACAATGAGCAGTTCTTC. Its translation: CASSPTWGSAPSYNEQFF.

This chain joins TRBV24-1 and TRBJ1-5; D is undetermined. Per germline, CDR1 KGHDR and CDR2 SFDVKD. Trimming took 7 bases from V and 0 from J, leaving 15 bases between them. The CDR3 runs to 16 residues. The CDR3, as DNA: TGTGCCACCAGCGAACAGCAGCGGTATAGCAATCAGCCCCAGCATTTT. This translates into CATSEQQRYSNQPQHF.

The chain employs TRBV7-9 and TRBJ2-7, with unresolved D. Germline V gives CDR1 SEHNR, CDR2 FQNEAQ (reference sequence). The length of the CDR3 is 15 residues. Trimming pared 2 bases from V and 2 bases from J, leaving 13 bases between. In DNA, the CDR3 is TGTGCCAGCAGCTTAATATCCGGAAAAGCCTACGAGCAGTACTTC. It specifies CASSLISGKAYEQYF. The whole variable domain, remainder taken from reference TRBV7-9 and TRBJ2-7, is DTGVSQNPRHKITKRGQNVTFRCDPISEHNRLYWYRQTLGQGPEFLTYFQNEAQLEKSRLLSDRFSAERPKGSFSTLEIQRTEQGDSAMYLCASSLISGKAYEQYFGPGTRLTVT.

DNA for the CDR3: TGTGCCAGTAGTATTCGTCAGGGGAACTACGAGCAGTACTTC. It is translated as CASSIRQGNYEQYF. The rearrangement joins TRBV19 to TRBJ2-7, with D maybe TRBD1 (6 bases). The CDR3 is made up of 14 amino acids. Deletions cut 3 bases from V and 3 bases from J, with 12 bases between. The germline CDR1 and CDR2 sequences are LNHDA and SQIVND (reference sequence).

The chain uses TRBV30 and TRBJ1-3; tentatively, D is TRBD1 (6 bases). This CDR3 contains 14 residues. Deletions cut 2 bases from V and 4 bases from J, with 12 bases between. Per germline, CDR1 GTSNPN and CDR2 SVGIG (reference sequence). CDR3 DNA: TGTGCCTGGAGTCCACAGGGATTCGGAAACACCATATATTTT. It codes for CAWSPQGFGNTIYF.

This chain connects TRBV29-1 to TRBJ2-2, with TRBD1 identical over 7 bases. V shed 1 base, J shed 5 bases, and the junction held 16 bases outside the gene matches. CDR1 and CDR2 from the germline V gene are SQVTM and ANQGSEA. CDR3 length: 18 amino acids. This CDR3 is CSVEGVLRGPRSTGELFF. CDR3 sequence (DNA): TGCAGCGTTGAAGGGGTCTTGAGGGGGCCAAGATCGACCGGGGAGCTGTTTTTT.

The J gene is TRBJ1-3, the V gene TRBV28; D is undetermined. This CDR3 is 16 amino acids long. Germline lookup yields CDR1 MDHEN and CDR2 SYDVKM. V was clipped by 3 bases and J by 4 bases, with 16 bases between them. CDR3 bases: TGTGCCAGCAGTTTTAGTCTGGGGTCCATGGGAAACACCATATATTTT. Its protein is CASSFSLGSMGNTIYF.